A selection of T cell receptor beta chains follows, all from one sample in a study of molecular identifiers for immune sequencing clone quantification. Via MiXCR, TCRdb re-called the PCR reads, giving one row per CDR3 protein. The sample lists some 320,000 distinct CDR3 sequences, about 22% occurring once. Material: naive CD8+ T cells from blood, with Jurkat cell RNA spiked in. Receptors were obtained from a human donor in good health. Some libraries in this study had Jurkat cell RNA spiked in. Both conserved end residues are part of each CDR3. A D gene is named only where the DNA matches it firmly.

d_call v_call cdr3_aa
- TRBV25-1 CASSELRDGDEQFF
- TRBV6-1 CASSEWGYLKNTGELFF
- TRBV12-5 CASGLLVGGTDTQYF
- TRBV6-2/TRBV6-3 CASSPGRISYEQYF
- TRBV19 CASSTRHGANTEAFF
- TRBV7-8 CASNLGNYQETQYF
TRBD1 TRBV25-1 CASSERDRVFGNTIYF
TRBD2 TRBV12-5 CASGLPSAGGSQETQYF
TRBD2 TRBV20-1 CSAYDGRFGVETQYF
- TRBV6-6 CASSYAQETQYF
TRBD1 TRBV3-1 CASSWAGGYEQYF
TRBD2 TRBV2 CASSGDLAGAHSYEQYF
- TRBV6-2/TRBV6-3 CASSYGGRGYSGYTF
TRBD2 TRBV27 CASTPLAGSYNEQFF
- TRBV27 CASRGQTYEQYF
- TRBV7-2 CASSLGPEGRSDQPQHF
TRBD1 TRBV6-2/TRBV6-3 CASSHVGTDYGYTF
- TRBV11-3 CASSLAWSSEQFF
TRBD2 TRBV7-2 CASSPGTSGRALTLGTQYF
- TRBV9 CASSVKGVRDTQYF
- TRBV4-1 CASSQVAYANTGELFF
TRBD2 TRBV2 CASRLAGGHDTQYF
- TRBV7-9 CASSPPQAQSGTEAFF
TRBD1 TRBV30 CAWRDRVDEKLFF
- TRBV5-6 CASSPVGGTYEQYF
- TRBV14 CASSQGLGGTDTQYF
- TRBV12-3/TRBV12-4 CASSLAPASSYEQYF
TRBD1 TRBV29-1 CSAQEQGLVTQYF
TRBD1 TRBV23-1 CASARDRDNTGELFF
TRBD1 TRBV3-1 CASSQESAGTGFYETQYF
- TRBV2 CASREGSIGRNQETQYF
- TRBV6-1 CASSVGPPADTQYF
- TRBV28 CASSPLDRSYGYTF
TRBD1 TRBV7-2 CASSLDRGLSYEQYF
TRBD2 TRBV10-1 CARPSGGFYEQYF
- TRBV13 CASSFSAGNTEAFF
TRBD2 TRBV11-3 CASSPGTSGSNTGELFF
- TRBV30 CAWSVHTEAFF
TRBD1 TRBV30 CAWTNGQGQETQYF
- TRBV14 CASSQVRGALYGYTF
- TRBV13 CASSLVTGLNTEAFF
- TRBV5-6 CASSLLRSEPSTDTQYF
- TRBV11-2 CASSLELEGDTGELFF